Sequencing of this T cell receptor (beta chain) was carried out in a study of blood T cell repertoires in COVID-19. Across the whole study: The study drew acute and convalescent COVID-19 samples from the United States, Italy and Spain. T cells, B-cell-depleted T cells, or PBMCs provided the cDNA or gDNA that served as material.

In the authors' workflow: Amplification of reference gene primers provided the estimated nucleated cell counts. TCRdb's table, derived via immunoSEQ multiplex PCR, lists solely in-frame clones and lacks some. V and J calls and clone size follow that table, whereas D and trimming were derived from the DNA. The sample holds approximately 190,000 clones; 75% to 90% are singletons and the top ten take approximately 6.1%. This clone has just a few counts. V shed 4 bases, J shed 4 bases, and the junction held 3 bases outside the gene matches. This CDR3 region has 15 residues. Germline V CDR1 and CDR2: SGHDT, YYEEEE.

Sequencing was performed on peripheral blood. The rearrangement uses TRBV5-6 and TRBJ1-5; 12 bases are shared with TRBD1. The clonotype comes from a woman aged 35 to 49 with acute or convalescent COVID-19. The CDR3 DNA is TGTGCCAGCAGCCGGGGACAGGGGGCGAATCAGCCCCAGCATTTT. It yields the protein CASSRGQGANQPQHF. The full variable domain, with the rest looked up from reference TRBV5-6 and TRBJ1-5, is DAGVTQSPTHLIKTRGQQVTLRCSPKSGHDTVSWYQQALGQGPQFIFQYYEEEERQRGNFPDRFSGHQFPNYSSELNVNALLLGDSALYLCASSRGQGANQPQHFGDGTRLSIL.